The 23 T cell receptor beta chains in this list originate from one sample, sequenced in a study of cytomegalovirus exposure and HLA in healthy donors. 60 Vbeta and 13 Jbeta primers were used in PCR. TCRdb keeps only in-frame clones here, not all; method: immunoSEQ multiplex PCR. The table includes around 130,000 clones, about 69% detected once. Sequenced input: PBMCs. The receptors stem from a man in his thirties or forties in good health and CMV-seronegative.

This clone was detected only a few times. The gene calls are TRBV5-1 and TRBJ2-3; TRBD1 aligns across 7 bases. The germline gives CDR1 SGHRS, CDR2 YFSETQ. The CDR3 runs 15 residues. Germline trimming cut 5 bases from V and 1 base from J; bases unmatched to any gene: 7. CDR3 coding DNA: TGCGCCAGCAGACGACAGGGTATGGGCACAGATACGCAGTATTTT. Translating it yields CASRRQGMGTDTQYF.

CDR3 bases: TGCGCCAGCAGCCAAGAAACAGGATCTCCTGGGCCCCAGCATTTT. Translated: CASSQETGSPGPQHF. This chain joins TRBV4-3 and TRBJ1-5; a weak D match, TRBD1 (5 bases). In germline, CDR1 is LGHNA, CDR2 YSLEER. Trimming stripped 0 bases from V and 9 bases from J, with 15 bases between. The CDR3 covers 15 residues.

The chain carries TRBV19 and TRBJ1-1, with no clear D. The V end was cut by 0 bases, the J end by 1 base, with 9 bases between. The CDR3 runs to 15 residues. Germline CDR1 LNHDA, CDR2 SQIVND (reference sequence). The CDR3 region is CASSIDSGGNTEAFF. In DNA, the CDR3 is TGTGCCAGTAGTATAGATTCAGGAGGGAACACTGAAGCTTTCTTT.

The chain links TRBV7-6 to TRBJ2-5; TRBD2 aligns across 7 bases. Germline V gives CDR1 SGHVS, CDR2 FNYEAQ. CDR3 length: 14 amino acids. J gave up 5 bases and V 1 base, and 4 bases lay outside the gene matches. CDR3 DNA sequence: TGTGCCAGCAGCTTAGGCGGGAGCGGGGAGACCCAGTACTTC. Amino acid sequence: CASSLGGSGETQYF.

The chain recombines TRBV6-6 with TRBJ1-2; 11 bases are a match to TRBD1. Per the germline V gene, CDR1 is MNHNY and CDR2 is SVGAGI (reference sequence). This CDR3 is built from 14 residues. V lost 4 bases, J lost 10 bases, and 8 bases stayed unmatched. DNA of the CDR3: TGTGCCAGCAGTTCAGCTCGGGACAGGGGGGACTACACCTTC. Residues: CASSSARDRGDYTF.

CDR3: CASSVTGRTYEQYF. For the CDR3, the DNA is TGTGCCAGTAGTGTGACAGGGAGGACCTACGAGCAGTACTTC. This chain connects TRBV19 to TRBJ2-7; weak D call: TRBD1 (7 bases). V was pared by 5 bases and J by 2 bases, with 13 bases between. Per germline, CDR1 LNHDA and CDR2 SQIVND (reference sequence). This CDR3 comprises 14 residues.

This clone was counted between two and nine times. The same CDR3 is also encoded by other DNA sequences in this sample. V and J are TRBV13 and TRBJ1-2, with 7 bases lining up with TRBD1. CDR3 length: 13 residues. Germline V gene lookup returns CDR1 PRHDT and CDR2 FYEKMQ (reference sequence). V lost 5 bases to trimming and J lost 2 bases; unmatched junction nucleotides: 2. As DNA, the CDR3 is TGTGCCAGCAGCCTGACAGGGAACTATGGCTACACCTTC. Its translation: CASSLTGNYGYTF.

This clone came up once. This rearrangement joins TRBV5-1 to TRBJ2-2; 7 bases line up with TRBD2. Germline trimming cut 4 bases from V and 4 bases from J; bases unmatched to any gene: 4. This CDR3 has 14 residues. The germline gives CDR1 SGHRS, CDR2 YFSETQ. DNA of the CDR3: TGCGCCAGCAGCATGACTAGCAGCACCGGGGAGCTGTTTTTT. Translation gives CASSMTSSTGELFF.

The CDR3 reads CASSSGQGSSYEQYF. The DNA for the CDR3 is TGTGCCAGCAGTTCAGGACAGGGAAGCTCCTACGAGCAGTACTTC. The gene calls are TRBV6-5 and TRBJ2-7; 8 positions match TRBD1. The CDR3 runs to 15 residues. Germline assignment: CDR1 MNHEY and CDR2 SVGAGI. The junction had 5 bases not matched to a gene; V was cut back by 4 bases and J by 0 bases.

V and J are TRBV30 and TRBJ2-5, with 8 bases fitting TRBD2. This CDR3 comprises 15 residues. Losses at the gene ends were 0 bases for V and 4 bases for J; bases not matched to a gene: 7. Germline V gene lookup returns CDR1 GTSNPN and CDR2 SVGIG (reference sequence). CDR3 sequence reads: CAWSVGLAGLETQYF. In nucleotides, the CDR3 is TGTGCCTGGAGTGTAGGGCTAGCGGGTTTAGAGACCCAGTACTTC.

V gene TRBV25-1 combines with J gene TRBJ2-5, with D uncertain. V was trimmed by 0 bases and J by 5 bases, leaving 10 bases between them. Germline-derived CDR1 and CDR2 are MGHDK and SYGVNS. The CDR3 extends over 14 amino acids. The chain's CDR3 is CASSEYEERETQYF. The CDR3 coding sequence is TGTGCCAGCAGTGAATATGAGGAAAGGGAGACCCAGTACTTC.

The chain couples TRBV10-3 to TRBJ2-5, with no clear D. Germline loops: CDR1 ENHRY, CDR2 SYGVKD. The CDR3 sequence is 12 residues long. V dropped 3 bases and J dropped 3 bases, with 5 bases sitting between them. The CDR3 protein is CAISETEETQYF. CDR3 nucleotide sequence: TGTGCCATCAGTGAAACAGAAGAGACCCAGTACTTC.

The rearrangement uses TRBV19 and TRBJ1-5; no clear D. The CDR3 sequence is 14 residues long. Trimming stripped 3 bases from V and 6 bases from J, with 12 bases between. Germline CDR1 LNHDA, CDR2 SQIVND (reference sequence). Here the CDR3 reads CASSIRRESQPQHF. In DNA, the CDR3 is TGTGCCAGTAGTATTCGGAGGGAAAGTCAGCCCCAGCATTTT.

V gene TRBV27 combines with J gene TRBJ2-3; TRBD1 agrees at 7 bases. V shed 6 bases and J 4 bases; nucleotides not matched to a gene: 13. This CDR3 contains 16 residues. The germline CDR1 and CDR2 sequences are MNHEY and SMNVEV (reference sequence). CDR3 loop: CASSGLGQSYADTQYF. The CDR3 nucleotides are TGTGCCAGCAGCGGACTGGGACAGAGCTACGCAGATACGCAGTATTTT.

The genes are TRBV7-2 and TRBJ2-5; the D gene is possibly TRBD2 (6 bases). In germline, CDR1 is SGHTA, CDR2 FQGNSA. This CDR3 comprises 15 residues. V dropped 0 bases and J dropped 3 bases, with 11 bases sitting between them. The CDR3 protein is CASSLAPWGEETQYF. The CDR3, as DNA: TGTGCCAGCAGCTTAGCACCTTGGGGGGAAGAGACCCAGTACTTC.

The chain links TRBV2 to TRBJ1-1; 9 bases map to TRBD1. CDR1 is SNHLY, CDR2 FYNNEI, per germline. J was trimmed by 0 bases and V by 10 bases; bases with no gene match: 18. This CDR3 has 18 amino acids. In DNA, the CDR3 is TGTGCCACAGAGGCATTACAGGGACAGGGAATAGTGAACACTGAAGCTTTCTTT. Protein sequence: CATEALQGQGIVNTEAFF.

The chain has TRBV4-1 and TRBJ1-4; TRBD1 matches at 7 bases. CDR1 and CDR2 (germline): MGHRA, YSYEKL. The trim removed 0 bases at V and 4 bases at J, leaving 14 bases unmatched. This CDR3 is built from 19 residues. For the CDR3, the DNA is TGCGCCAGCAGCCAAGATCAGTCAGGGGGATTGGGTGGTAATGAAAAACTGTTTTTT. Protein sequence: CASSQDQSGGLGGNEKLFF.

The chain uses TRBV30 and TRBJ2-5; 8 bases are a match to TRBD2. CDR1 is GTSNPN, CDR2 SVGIG, per germline (reference sequence). This CDR3 has 15 amino acids. The V segment lost 3 bases and the J segment 5 bases; nucleotides outside the gene matches: 11. CDR3 DNA sequence: TGTGCCTGGAGGGCTAGCGGGCCAATGGAGGAGACCCAGTACTTC. Translated, it gives CAWRASGPMEETQYF. Combining the CDR3 with reference TRBV30 and TRBJ2-5 gives the whole variable domain SQTIHQWPATLVQPVGSPLSLECTVEGTSNPNLYWYRQAAGRGLQLLFYSVGIGQISSEVPQNLSASRPQDRQFILSSKKLLLSDSGFYLCAWRASGPMEETQYFGPGTRLLVL.

This clone was recorded a few times. The genes are TRBV12-5 and TRBJ1-1, with 11 bases aligning to TRBD1. This CDR3 is built from 14 residues. Looked up from germline, CDR1 is LGHNT and CDR2 is FRNRAP. V lost 9 bases and J lost 1; bases outside the gene matches: 4. The CDR3 DNA sequence: TGTGCTAGATGGGACAGGGGGACGAACACTGAAGCTTTCTTT. Encoded protein: CARWDRGTNTEAFF.

The chain carries TRBV27 and TRBJ2-2, with 10 bases identical to TRBD2. The germline V gene has CDR1 MNHEY and CDR2 SMNVEV (reference sequence). The CDR3 sequence is 17 residues long. After removal of 3 bases from V and 4 bases from J, the junction contained 8 bases not matched to a gene. CDR3 DNA: TGTGCCAGCAGTTTCAGACTAGCGGGCTCCCTCACCGGGGAGCTGTTTTTT. This translates into CASSFRLAGSLTGELFF.

The sample holds a few counts of this clone. The CDR3 loop is CASTQTGTNEKLFF. CDR3 bases: TGTGCCAGCACCCAGACAGGAACTAATGAAAAACTGTTTTTT. The rearrangement joins TRBV28 to TRBJ1-4; the D gene is possibly TRBD1 (6 bases). The CDR3 sequence is 14 residues long. With 7 bases removed from V and 1 base from J, the gap between germline ends came to 10 bases. The germline V gene encodes CDR1 MDHEN and CDR2 SYDVKM.

V and J are TRBV19 and TRBJ1-1; 8 bases align to TRBD1. Germline values: CDR1 LNHDA, CDR2 SQIVND (reference sequence). The CDR3 extends over 11 amino acids. V lost 8 bases to trimming and J lost 8 bases; unmatched junction nucleotides: 4. The CDR3 bases are TGTGCCAGTGAGTGGACAGGGGAAGCTTTCTTT. It encodes CASEWTGEAFF.

This clone appeared once. The CDR3 DNA reads TGTGCCAGCAGCCCTAGCGGGGGCCTTATTTCCTACGAGCAGTACTTC. Encoded protein: CASSPSGGLISYEQYF. The gene calls are TRBV7-9 and TRBJ2-7; 10 bases are shared with TRBD2. J lost 1 base, V lost 5 bases, and 8 bases had no gene match. Germline assignment: CDR1 SEHNR and CDR2 FQNEAQ (reference sequence). The CDR3 loop spans 16 amino acids.